Each of the 29 T cell receptor beta chains below was sequenced from the same sample in a study of cytomegalovirus exposure and HLA in healthy donors. The PCR made use of 60 Vbeta and 13 Jbeta primers. The method was immunoSEQ multiplex PCR; TCRdb's version includes in-frame clones alone and lacks a portion of them. Found here are around 140,000 clones, 70% to 85% of them singletons; the top ten hold around 10%. The material sequenced was PBMCs. These receptors were obtained from a woman in her fifties or sixties in good health and CMV-seropositive.

This clone was detected only once. The V and J genes are TRBV19 and TRBJ1-5; 9 bases agree with TRBD1. Germline CDR1 is LNHDA and CDR2 is SQIVND (reference sequence). The CDR3 is made up of 14 amino acids. V trimming: 4 bases; J trimming: 7 bases; junction bases outside the gene matches: 5. The CDR3 is CASSTRQGGQPQHF. For the CDR3, the DNA is TGTGCCAGTAGTACCCGACAGGGGGGCCAGCCCCAGCATTTT.

The chain has TRBV13 and TRBJ2-7; 11 bases agree with TRBD2. V shed 4 bases and J 2 bases; nucleotides not matched to a gene: 4. This CDR3 region has 15 residues. Germline loops: CDR1 PRHDT, CDR2 FYEKMQ (reference sequence). CDR3 DNA: TGTGCCAGCAGCTGGATAGCGGGAGGGCCCTACGAGCAGTACTTC. This encodes CASSWIAGGPYEQYF.

About this clone: The sample carries other DNA sequences with the same CDR3. V and J are TRBV27 and TRBJ2-7; D gene uncertain. Germline lookup yields CDR1 MNHEY and CDR2 SMNVEV (reference sequence). V shed 3 bases and J shed 0 bases, with 9 bases lying between them. CDR3 length: 14 amino acids. The CDR3, as DNA: TGTGCCAGCAGTTTTGGCGGAGCCTCCTACGAGCAGTACTTC. The encoded protein is CASSFGGASYEQYF.

This chain links TRBV11-2 with TRBJ1-2; TRBD1 might be the D (6 bases). CDR1 is SGHAT, CDR2 FQNNGV, per germline. Trimming cost V 5 bases and J 4 bases, with 20 bases left between them. The CDR3 extends over 16 amino acids. The DNA for the CDR3 is TGTGCCAGCAGCCCAGGGGACGGCACCTTTGGCTATGGCTACACCTTC. Its protein is CASSPGDGTFGYGYTF.

CDR3 DNA: TGTGCCAGCTCACCAGGACAGGTCTCCTACGAGCAGTACTTC. This translates into CASSPGQVSYEQYF. The chain carries TRBV18 and TRBJ2-7; 7 nucleotides align to TRBD1. With 2 bases clipped from V and 0 bases from J, the junction kept 1 base outside the gene matches. Germline V CDR1 and CDR2: KGHSH, LQKENI. The CDR3 is 14 amino acids.

This clone was detected only once. The chain carries TRBV18 and TRBJ2-5, with 13 nucleotides matching TRBD2. The CDR3 spans 17 residues. Germline assignment: CDR1 KGHSH and CDR2 LQKENI. Trimming removed 3 bases from V and 5 bases from J; junction bases left unmatched: 9. The CDR3 region is CASSPWGLAGTGETQYF. In DNA form, the CDR3 reads TGTGCCAGCTCACCTTGGGGACTAGCGGGGACCGGGGAGACCCAGTACTTC. The variable domain in full, completed from reference TRBV18 and TRBJ2-5, reads NAGVMQNPRHLVRRRGQEARLRCSPMKGHSHVYWYRQLPEEGLKFMVYLQKENIIDESGMPKERFSAEFPKEGPSILRIQQVVRGDSAAYFCASSPWGLAGTGETQYFGPGTRLLVL.

This chain links TRBV7-2 with TRBJ2-7, with a tentative D call TRBD2 (7 bases). V was cut by 5 bases and J by 6 bases, with 17 bases left in between. CDR1 is SGHTA, CDR2 FQGNSA, per germline. This CDR3 is 14 amino acids long. CDR3 in amino acids: CASSQVGGRVEQYF. The CDR3 nucleotides read TGTGCCAGCAGCCAGGTCGGGGGGCGCGTCGAGCAGTACTTC.

The chain uses TRBV7-6 and TRBJ2-2; D possibly corresponds to TRBD2 (6 bases). The V end was cut by 5 bases, the J end by 5 bases, with 9 bases between. Germline-derived CDR1 and CDR2 are SGHVS and FNYEAQ. The CDR3 contains 13 residues. CDR3 DNA: TGTGCCAGCAGCCCCGCGGGAACCGGGGAGCTGTTTTTT. This sequence encodes CASSPAGTGELFF.

V usage is TRBV11-3 and J usage is TRBJ2-5; 8 nucleotides agree with TRBD1. Germline V gives CDR1 SGHNT, CDR2 YENEEA. The CDR3 is 13 residues long. Losses at the gene ends were 5 bases for V and 5 bases for J; bases not matched to a gene: 4. CDR3 residues: CASSLRGRETQYF. DNA of the CDR3: TGTGCCAGCAGCCTCAGGGGGCGGGAGACCCAGTACTTC.

The chain employs TRBV5-1 and TRBJ1-2; D gene unclear. Trimming took off 4 bases at V and 2 bases at J, with 12 bases between the two ends. The CDR3 contains 14 residues. The germline V gene encodes CDR1 SGHRS and CDR2 YFSETQ. The CDR3 is CASSPAEANYGYTF. Written as DNA, the CDR3 is TGCGCCAGCAGCCCCGCGGAGGCCAACTATGGCTACACCTTC.

The chain links TRBV28 to TRBJ1-4, with D hard to call. Trimming removed 5 bases at V and 5 bases at J, with 15 bases between. CDR1 MDHEN and CDR2 SYDVKM come from the germline V gene. CDR3 length: 15 residues. CDR3 DNA sequence: TGTGCCAGCAGTAAGTCGTGGGCTATGAATGAAAAACTGTTTTTT. Its protein product is CASSKSWAMNEKLFF. Filled out from reference TRBV28 and TRBJ1-4, the complete variable domain reads DVKVTQSSRYLVKRTGEKVFLECVQDMDHENMFWYRQDPGLGLRLIYFSYDVKMKEKGDIPEGYSVSREKKERFSLILESASTNQTSMYLCASSKSWAMNEKLFFGSGTQLSVL.

The genes are TRBV7-9 and TRBJ1-2; D gene uncertain. This CDR3 is built from 12 residues. Trimming left V 1 base short and J 8 bases short, with 8 bases between. Germline CDR1 is SEHNR and CDR2 is FQNEAQ (reference sequence). The CDR3 protein is CASSLEDSGYTF. CDR3 bases: TGTGCCAGCAGCTTAGAAGACTCCGGCTACACCTTC. Complete variable domain (other parts from reference TRBV7-9 and TRBJ1-2): DTGVSQNPRHKITKRGQNVTFRCDPISEHNRLYWYRQTLGQGPEFLTYFQNEAQLEKSRLLSDRFSAERPKGSFSTLEIQRTEQGDSAMYLCASSLEDSGYTFGSGTRLTVV.

V is TRBV10-3 and J is TRBJ1-3; 9 bases map to TRBD1. CDR1 and CDR2 (germline): ENHRY, SYGVKD. The V gene end was trimmed by 6 bases and the J gene end by 1 base; junction bases not matched to a gene: 10. The CDR3 length is 17 residues. The CDR3 protein is CAIRSGTGRESGNTIYF. The CDR3, as DNA: TGTGCCATCAGGTCCGGGACAGGGCGGGAGTCTGGAAACACCATATATTTT.

This clone was recorded a few times. The genes are TRBV18 and TRBJ2-7; 8 bases are shared with TRBD2. Germline loops: CDR1 KGHSH, CDR2 LQKENI. The CDR3 length is 14 residues. V shed 0 bases and J 2 bases; nucleotides not matched to a gene: 0. The CDR3 nucleotides read TGTGCCAGCTCACCACCGGGACTAGCCTACGAGCAGTACTTC. Translating gives CASSPPGLAYEQYF.

The J gene is TRBJ1-2, the V gene TRBV5-4, with TRBD1 matching over 7 bases. The J segment lost 2 bases and the V segment lost 5 bases, leaving 6 bases of the junction unmatched. The CDR3 extends over 14 amino acids. Germline CDR1 reads SGHNT; CDR2 reads YYREEE (reference sequence). The CDR3 nucleotides read TGTGCCAGCAGTTGGAAGGGACAGAACTATGGCTACACCTTC. Translation gives CASSWKGQNYGYTF.

This clone has only a few counts. CDR3 in amino acids: CASSLGAVEAFF. CDR3 bases: TGTGCCAGCAGCTTGGGGGCGGTTGAAGCTTTCTTT. The rearrangement links TRBV7-2 to TRBJ1-1; D might be TRBD1 (6 bases). The CDR3 is 12 residues long. The V gene lost 3 bases and the J gene lost 7 bases, with 9 bases spanning the gap. The V gene's germline CDR1 is SGHTA and CDR2 FQGNSA.

The chain couples TRBV29-1 to TRBJ1-3; 7 bases fit TRBD1. With 3 bases clipped from V and 2 bases from J, the junction kept 1 base outside the gene matches. CDR1 is SQVTM and CDR2 is ANQGSEA in the germline V gene. CDR3 length equals 13 residues. The DNA of the CDR3 is TGCAGCGTTGACCAGGGGGCTGGAAACACCATATATTTT. It encodes CSVDQGAGNTIYF.

This clone was picked up one time. This chain uses TRBV5-1 with TRBJ2-4; 7 nucleotides match TRBD1. The germline V gene encodes CDR1 SGHRS and CDR2 YFSETQ. J gave up 8 bases and V 6 bases, and 20 bases lay outside the gene matches. The CDR3 is 17 residues long. CDR3 amino acids: CASTPEGITGVYDIQYF. The CDR3 DNA reads TGCGCCAGCACCCCGGAAGGAATTACAGGGGTCTACGACATTCAGTACTTC.

This clone was observed a handful of times. This sequence joins TRBV27 and TRBJ1-2; 9 positions match TRBD1. V shed 6 bases and J 2 bases; nucleotides not matched to a gene: 4. The germline gives CDR1 MNHEY, CDR2 SMNVEV (reference sequence). There are 14 residues in the CDR3. The CDR3, as DNA: TGTGCCAGCAGCCGGGACAGGGTCAACTATGGCTACACCTTC. This encodes CASSRDRVNYGYTF.

The count of this clone is one. The rearrangement joins TRBV5-1 to TRBJ2-2, with D possibly being TRBD1 (5 bases). The V and J ends lost 2 bases and 6 bases respectively, with 14 bases between them. Germline V gene sequence: CDR1 SGHRS, CDR2 YFSETQ. The CDR3 contains 15 residues. The CDR3: CASSFGRGRAGELFF. In DNA, the CDR3 is TGCGCCAGCAGCTTCGGAAGGGGTCGCGCCGGGGAGCTGTTTTTT.

The chain uses TRBV30 and TRBJ2-7, with 10 bases that match TRBD2. The CDR3 loop spans 15 amino acids. Per the germline V gene, CDR1 is GTSNPN and CDR2 is SVGIG (reference sequence). V dropped 1 base and J dropped 2; count of bases not matched to a gene: 5. DNA of the CDR3: TGTGCCTGGAGTGCCGGGACTAGCGCGACCTACGAGCAGTACTTC. This sequence encodes CAWSAGTSATYEQYF.

This clone was recorded a few times. CDR3 bases: TGTGCCAGCAGCTTGGCCCGGGGGGGACAGGGTAGCGAGCAGTACTTC. Translating it yields CASSLARGGQGSEQYF. The chain joins TRBV5-5 to TRBJ2-5; the D gene is possibly TRBD1 (9 bases). The J call may be faulty, since TRBJ2-7 better matches the DNA end. Germline-derived CDR1 and CDR2 are SGHKS and YYEKEE (reference sequence). CDR3 length: 16 residues.

The chain carries TRBV28 and TRBJ2-5, with TRBD2 matching 16 bases. From germline, CDR1 is MDHEN and CDR2 SYDVKM. V lost 5 bases, J lost 5 bases, and 5 bases stayed unmatched. The CDR3 contains 16 residues. The CDR3 sequence is CASSPGTSGRGETQYF. The CDR3 nucleotides read TGTGCCAGCAGTCCCGGGACTAGCGGGAGGGGGGAGACCCAGTACTTC.

This rearrangement joins TRBV4-2 to TRBJ2-2; 7 nucleotides align to TRBD2. Per germline, CDR1 LGHNA and CDR2 YNFKEQ. With 3 bases clipped from V and 1 base from J, the junction kept 8 bases outside the gene matches. The CDR3 length is 17 residues. The CDR3 sequence is CASSQTLSGLNTGELFF. Written as DNA, the CDR3 is TGTGCCAGCAGCCAGACCCTTAGCGGGTTGAACACCGGGGAGCTGTTTTTT.

This chain connects TRBV28 to TRBJ1-2, with 7 bases fitting TRBD1. The J segment lost 4 bases and the V segment lost 6 bases, leaving 8 bases of the junction unmatched. Germline CDR1 MDHEN, CDR2 SYDVKM. There are 14 residues in the CDR3. This chain's CDR3 is CASSLRTGAYGYTF. CDR3 DNA: TGTGCCAGCAGCTTACGGACAGGAGCCTATGGCTACACCTTC.

V usage is TRBV18 and J usage is TRBJ2-1, with D possibly being TRBD2 (6 bases). The ends were cut back, 2 bases at V and 5 bases at J, with 13 bases in the middle. The CDR3 totals 15 residues. CDR1 is KGHSH, CDR2 LQKENI, per germline. CDR3 sequence (DNA): TGTGCCAGCTCACCAACGGACGGAGGGGACAATGAGCAGTTCTTC. It translates to CASSPTDGGDNEQFF.

This clone was recorded a few times. The chain couples TRBV4-1 to TRBJ1-1; 8 nucleotides match TRBD1. CDR3 size: 15 residues. Germline lookup yields CDR1 MGHRA and CDR2 YSYEKL. V lost 1 base and J lost 7; bases outside the gene matches: 8. The CDR3 region has the DNA TGCGCCAGCAGCCAAGTACAGGGGGATGGGGGTGAAGCTTTCTTT. It translates to CASSQVQGDGGEAFF.

V usage is TRBV6-6 and J usage is TRBJ2-7; 8 bases line up with TRBD2. The germline CDR1 and CDR2 sequences are MNHNY and SVGAGI (reference sequence). The CDR3 runs 15 residues. J gave up 5 bases and V 2 bases, and 8 bases lay outside the gene matches. CDR3 sequence reads: CASSYGSGRGNEQYF. DNA of the CDR3: TGTGCCAGCAGTTACGGGAGCGGGAGAGGAAACGAGCAGTACTTC.

DNA of the CDR3: TGTGCCAGCAGCCCCGGTTTTTTGGAAGAGACCCAGTACTTC. The encoded protein is CASSPGFLEETQYF. V usage is TRBV11-2 and J usage is TRBJ2-5; D call uncertain. In germline, CDR1 is SGHAT, CDR2 FQNNGV. Trimming took off 5 bases at V and 3 bases at J, with 13 bases between the two ends. CDR3 length: 14 amino acids.